The clone carrying this TCR beta chain was recorded only once. This sample stems from a study of blood T cell repertoires in COVID-19. At the level of the study: The origin of the acute and convalescent COVID-19 samples was the United States, Italy and Spain. The cDNA or gDNA used as material had been derived from T cells, B-cell-depleted T cells, or PBMCs.

Per the original data handling: By means of reference gene primer amplification, nucleated cell counts were estimated. Profiled with immunoSEQ multiplex PCR; TCRdb holds only in-frame clones, not every one. The V and J calls and clone size were taken over from that table, and D and trimming were inferred from the DNA. This sample yields 250,000 to 300,000 clones, of which 75% to 90% are seen a single time; 3.5% to 5% belongs to the top ten. The V gene's germline CDR1 is MNHEY and CDR2 SMNVEV (reference sequence). V lost 6 bases, J lost 6 bases, and 18 bases lay in between. The CDR3 has 15 amino acids.

The chain joins TRBV27 to TRBJ2-1, with D tentatively TRBD1 (6 bases). Material: peripheral blood. This sequence originates from a woman aged 40-49 years who had recovered from COVID-19. CDR3 residues: CASSPGAGTPNEQFF. In DNA form, the CDR3 reads TGTGCCAGCAGCCCTGGGGCCGGGACACCCAATGAGCAGTTCTTC.